The clone carrying this T cell receptor (beta chain) was seen only a few times. These data are taken from a study of T cells after yellow fever vaccination. UMIs and a universal primer site were added when TCR cDNA was made by 5'RACE template switching. MiXCR, run by TCRdb on the 5' RACE reads, gives a single entry per CDR3 protein. The sample holds 250,000 or so distinct CDR3 sequences, 6.9% seen once. The sample was CD4+ T cells sorted from PBMCs, taken 15 days after the yellow fever booster vaccination. This TCR came from a man aged 25 to 40 who received the YFV17D yellow fever vaccine.

CDR3 DNA sequence: TGTGCCAGCAGCCGCTCCCTCGACGATACGCAGTATTTT. Its protein product is CASSRSLDDTQYF. This chain connects TRBV7-2 to TRBJ2-3; no firm D call. This CDR3 comprises 13 residues. Trimming removed 5 bases at V and 6 bases at J, with 12 bases between. The V gene's germline CDR1 is SGHTA and CDR2 FQGNSA.